These 32 T cell receptor beta chains were sequenced from one sample in a study of blood T cell repertoires in COVID-19. This table comes from immunoSEQ multiplex PCR, and its TCRdb copy is limited to in-frame clones, with some not included. The sample holds 260,000 or so clones; about four fifths are singletons and the top ten take around 6%. The material sequenced was peripheral blood. The receptors derive from a man older than 75 with acute or convalescent COVID-19.

The chain combines TRBV3-1 (or the pseudogene TRBV3-2) with TRBJ2-6; D not certain. Germline V lookup: CDR1 LGHDT, CDR2 YNNKEL (reference sequence). The CDR3 consists of 13 residues. Trimming took off 8 bases at V and 0 bases at J, with 5 bases between the two ends. The CDR3 is CASLSSGANVLTF. CDR3 sequence (DNA): TGTGCCAGCCTGAGCTCTGGGGCCAACGTCCTGACTTTC.

This sequence joins TRBV5-1 and TRBJ2-7; 10 nucleotides line up with TRBD1. The J segment lost 5 bases and the V segment lost 1 base, leaving 6 bases of the junction unmatched. The length of the CDR3 is 15 residues. CDR1 and CDR2 (germline): SGHRS, YFSETQ. The CDR3 DNA is TGCGCCAGCAGCTTGTCTGCGGGACAGGGGAACGAGCAGTACTTC. This sequence encodes CASSLSAGQGNEQYF. Full variable domain (missing parts from reference TRBV5-1 and TRBJ2-7): KAGVTQTPRYLIKTRGQQVTLSCSPISGHRSVSWYQQTPGQGLQFLFEYFSETQRNKGNFPGRFSGRQFSNSRSEMNVSTLELGDSALYLCASSLSAGQGNEQYFGPGTRLTVT.

The gene calls are TRBV30 and TRBJ1-6; 8 nucleotides match TRBD1. The CDR3 has 12 residues. The trim removed 8 bases at V and 9 bases at J, leaving 6 bases unmatched. CDR1 and CDR2 (germline): GTSNPN, SVGIG (reference sequence). CDR3 sequence reads: CAHTGQGSPLHF. The CDR3, as DNA: TGTGCCCACACCGGACAGGGTTCACCCCTCCACTTT. Complete variable domain (other parts from reference TRBV30 and TRBJ1-6): SQTIHQWPATLVQPVGSPLSLECTVEGTSNPNLYWYRQAAGRGLQLLFYSVGIGQISSEVPQNLSASRPQDRQFILSSKKLLLSDSGFYLCAHTGQGSPLHFGNGTRLTVT.

The chain is built from TRBV6-5 and TRBJ2-7; TRBD1 agrees at 8 bases. The germline gives CDR1 MNHEY, CDR2 SVGAGI. The CDR3 runs 15 residues. With V trimmed by 0 bases and J by 1 base, 2 bases remained unmatched. The CDR3 bases are TGTGCCAGCAGTTACTCCAGACAGGGGTCCTACGAGCAGTACTTC. Residues: CASSYSRQGSYEQYF.

The V and J genes are TRBV5-1 and TRBJ2-3, with 7 nucleotides matching TRBD1. V dropped 4 bases and J dropped 4; count of bases not matched to a gene: 3. The CDR3 runs 13 residues. Germline V CDR1 and CDR2: SGHRS, YFSETQ. In DNA form, the CDR3 reads TGCGCCAGCAGCGTCCAGGGGGCAGATACGCAGTATTTT. Protein: CASSVQGADTQYF. Drawing the rest from reference TRBV5-1 and TRBJ2-3, the complete variable domain is KAGVTQTPRYLIKTRGQQVTLSCSPISGHRSVSWYQQTPGQGLQFLFEYFSETQRNKGNFPGRFSGRQFSNSRSEMNVSTLELGDSALYLCASSVQGADTQYFGPGTRLTVL.

The chain joins TRBV7-2 to TRBJ1-6; possibly TRBD1 for D (6 bases). Trimming cost V 3 bases and J 10 bases, with 16 bases left between them. The CDR3 contains 15 residues. Germline CDR1 is SGHTA and CDR2 is FQGNSA. The CDR3 is CASSLMTGNGSPLHF. For the CDR3, the DNA is TGTGCCAGCAGCTTGATGACAGGCAATGGATCACCCCTCCACTTT.

The rearrangement links TRBV11-2 to TRBJ2-2, with 10 bases identical to TRBD2. This CDR3 has 15 amino acids. The junction had 1 base not matched to a gene; V was cut back by 3 bases and J by 3 bases. Germline assignment: CDR1 SGHAT and CDR2 FQNNGV. The CDR3 nucleotides are TGTGCCAGCAGCTTTAGCGGGGGGTACACCGGGGAGCTGTTTTTT. Protein sequence: CASSFSGGYTGELFF.

The rearrangement uses TRBV6-5 and TRBJ1-2, with D tentatively TRBD1 (6 bases). Germline V gene data show CDR1 as MNHEY and CDR2 as SVGAGI. The CDR3 contains 15 residues. The ends were cut back, 5 bases at V and 3 bases at J, with 16 bases in the middle. The CDR3 region is CASSHTGTLDYGYTF. Written as DNA, the CDR3 is TGTGCCAGCAGTCACACCGGGACACTGGACTATGGCTACACCTTC.

This sequence joins TRBV11-2 and TRBJ2-1, with D uncertain. CDR1 and CDR2 from the germline V gene are SGHAT and FQNNGV. CDR3 length: 12 amino acids. The V and J ends lost 2 bases and 8 bases respectively, with 7 bases between them. The DNA for the CDR3 is TGTGCCAGCAGCTTATATTCGGATGAGCAGTTCTTC. Translating gives CASSLYSDEQFF.

The chain uses TRBV28 and TRBJ2-1; 12 bases agree with TRBD2. CDR1 MDHEN and CDR2 SYDVKM come from the germline V gene. The CDR3 spans 18 residues. V shed 5 bases, J shed 1 base, and the junction held 9 bases outside the gene matches. The CDR3 loop reads CASSSIGGLAGSYNEQFF. The CDR3 DNA follows: TGTGCCAGCAGTAGCATTGGGGGACTAGCGGGTTCCTACAATGAGCAGTTCTTC.

The chain carries TRBV28 and TRBJ1-5, with 8 nucleotides matching TRBD1. Germline CDR1 and CDR2: MDHEN and SYDVKM. This CDR3 is built from 16 residues. J was trimmed by 0 bases and V by 5 bases; bases with no gene match: 6. CDR3 protein: CASSPGGELSNQPQHF. The CDR3 nucleotides are TGTGCCAGCAGTCCAGGGGGCGAGCTTAGCAATCAGCCCCAGCATTTT.

The rearrangement links TRBV3-1 (or the pseudogene TRBV3-2) to TRBJ2-7, with TRBD1 matching over 7 bases. V trimming: 1 base; J trimming: 2 bases; junction bases outside the gene matches: 5. Germline-derived CDR1 and CDR2 are LGHDT and YNNKEL (reference sequence). This CDR3 is built from 15 residues. CDR3 sequence reads: CASSQVRDSTYEQYF. The CDR3 DNA is TGTGCCAGCAGCCAAGTCCGGGACAGCACCTACGAGCAGTACTTC.

The rearrangement joins TRBV28 to TRBJ2-3; 9 nucleotides agree with TRBD2. There are 17 residues in the CDR3. Germline V gene sequence: CDR1 MDHEN, CDR2 SYDVKM. With V trimmed by 1 base and J by 0 bases, 5 bases remained unmatched. The CDR3 coding sequence is TGTGCCAGCAGTTTATCAGTTAGCGGGAGAAGCACAGATACGCAGTATTTT. Translating gives CASSLSVSGRSTDTQYF.

The V call is TRBV7-3, the J call TRBJ2-1; 9 bases are shared with TRBD2. Germline V gives CDR1 SGHTA, CDR2 FQGTGA. J was trimmed by 7 bases and V by 2 bases; bases with no gene match: 6. The CDR3 has 15 amino acids. The CDR3, as DNA: TGTGCCAGCAGCTTAGCGGGAGGGACAACTAATGAGCAGTTCTTC. As protein: CASSLAGGTTNEQFF.

This clone was seen a few times. The chain joins TRBV28 to TRBJ2-7, with 8 bases matching TRBD1. The ends lost 6 bases at V and 4 bases at J; junction bases unmatched: 5. Germline values: CDR1 MDHEN, CDR2 SYDVKM. The CDR3 spans 13 residues. CDR3 nucleotides: TGTGCCAGCAGGGGACAGGCGAGGTACGAGCAGTACTTC. This gives the protein CASRGQARYEQYF. Filled out from reference TRBV28 and TRBJ2-7, the complete variable domain reads DVKVTQSSRYLVKRTGEKVFLECVQDMDHENMFWYRQDPGLGLRLIYFSYDVKMKEKGDIPEGYSVSREKKERFSLILESASTNQTSMYLCASRGQARYEQYFGPGTRLTVT.

The chain combines TRBV9 with TRBJ2-1; TRBD1 matches at 7 bases. Germline-derived CDR1 and CDR2 are SGDLS and YYNGEE. This CDR3 contains 15 residues. V dropped 4 bases and J dropped 0; count of bases not matched to a gene: 4. CDR3 DNA sequence: TGTGCCAGCAGCCTGACAGGGTACTCCTACAATGAGCAGTTCTTC. This codes for CASSLTGYSYNEQFF.

The chain carries TRBV13 and TRBJ2-2, with 11 nucleotides matching TRBD2. V was pared by 4 bases and J by 2 bases, with 9 bases of the junction left unmatched. Germline CDR1 reads PRHDT; CDR2 reads FYEKMQ (reference sequence). The CDR3 is 18 residues long. This chain's CDR3 is CASSWTISGGANTGELFF. The CDR3 region has the DNA TGTGCCAGCAGCTGGACTATTAGCGGGGGGGCTAACACCGGGGAGCTGTTTTTT.

The chain combines TRBV3-1 (or the pseudogene TRBV3-2) with TRBJ1-2; D is ambiguous. Germline V gene data show CDR1 as LGHDT and CDR2 as YNNKEL (reference sequence). Trimming cost V 3 bases and J 9 bases, with 11 bases left between them. This CDR3 has 12 amino acids. CDR3 DNA: TGTGCCAGCAGCCAGAGGACGGGGAGCTACACCTTC. It yields the protein CASSQRTGSYTF.

The chain carries TRBV6-2 or TRBV6-3 and TRBJ2-3; 7 bases are shared with TRBD2. This CDR3 has 15 amino acids. The germline gives CDR1 MNHEY, CDR2 SVGEGT. V shed 2 bases and J 1 base; nucleotides not matched to a gene: 3. The CDR3 reads CASSYGTSGTDTQYF. In nucleotides, the CDR3 is TGTGCCAGCAGTTACGGTACTAGCGGCACAGATACGCAGTATTTT.

The chain employs TRBV20-1 and TRBJ2-7; 8 nucleotides align to TRBD2. The CDR3 contains 12 residues. V was clipped by 3 bases and J by 6 bases; unmatched bases: 4. Germline V lookup: CDR1 DFQATT, CDR2 SNEGSKA (reference sequence). CDR3 in DNA: TGCAGTGCTAGTCGGACTAGCCTCGAGCAGTACTTC. Protein: CSASRTSLEQYF.

The chain couples TRBV19 to TRBJ1-6; 7 nucleotides agree with TRBD1. CDR1 and CDR2 from the germline V gene are LNHDA and SQIVND (reference sequence). This CDR3 spans 15 amino acids. Losses at the gene ends were 7 bases for V and 7 bases for J; bases not matched to a gene: 10. CDR3 sequence: CASTETGSLNSPLHF. The CDR3 DNA sequence: TGTGCCAGTACGGAGACAGGGTCCCTAAATTCACCCCTCCACTTT.

J is TRBJ1-3 and V is TRBV30, with a tentative D call TRBD1 (6 bases). Germline V gene sequence: CDR1 GTSNPN, CDR2 SVGIG (reference sequence). The CDR3 sequence is 14 residues long. The germline V and J ends were trimmed by 2 bases and 4 bases, with 12 bases remaining between them. CDR3 residues: CAWSTGQGGNTIYF. The CDR3 DNA is TGTGCCTGGAGTACAGGGCAGGGCGGAAACACCATATATTTT.

The chain carries TRBV9 and TRBJ2-5, with a possible D match to TRBD1 (6 bases). The CDR3 consists of 16 residues. With 4 bases removed from V and 2 bases from J, the gap between germline ends came to 18 bases. CDR1 is SGDLS and CDR2 is YYNGEE in the germline V gene. In DNA, the CDR3 is TGTGCCAGCAGCCTGACCGGACAGCCGTTTCAAGAGACCCAGTACTTC. It translates to CASSLTGQPFQETQYF.

The chain couples TRBV19 to TRBJ2-7; no reliable D call. The germline V gene has CDR1 LNHDA and CDR2 SQIVND (reference sequence). This CDR3 region has 13 residues. Trimming stripped 5 bases from V and 7 bases from J, with 15 bases between. CDR3 bases: TGTGCCAGTAGTTGGCGGTTGACGCAAGAGCAGTACTTC. This encodes CASSWRLTQEQYF.

This clone was seen a few times. The chain combines TRBV5-6 with TRBJ2-5; 7 bases agree with TRBD2. Trimming removed 1 base from V and 5 bases from J; junction bases left unmatched: 14. The germline V gene encodes CDR1 SGHDT and CDR2 YYEEEE. The CDR3 runs 17 residues. The CDR3 spells CASSLRGLVSSGETQYF. CDR3 DNA: TGTGCCAGCAGCTTGAGAGGACTAGTCTCTTCGGGGGAGACCCAGTACTTC.

This clone was detected once. J is TRBJ1-2 and V is TRBV5-1, with D possibly matching TRBD1 (6 bases). The CDR3 totals 15 residues. The V gene's germline CDR1 is SGHRS and CDR2 YFSETQ. The germline V and J ends were trimmed by 1 base and 3 bases, with 13 bases remaining between them. The chain's CDR3 is CASSLSQGEYYGYTF. CDR3 DNA sequence: TGCGCCAGCAGCTTGTCACAGGGAGAGTACTATGGCTACACCTTC.

V is TRBV18 and J is TRBJ2-2; 9 bases are shared with TRBD1. The CDR3 has 16 residues. With V trimmed by 4 bases and J by 6 bases, 9 bases remained unmatched. Germline CDR1 and CDR2: KGHSH and LQKENI. CDR3 in amino acids: CASSQTGTGTSGELFF. CDR3 in DNA: TGTGCCAGCTCACAAACCGGGACAGGGACGTCCGGGGAGCTGTTTTTT.

The chain links TRBV30 to TRBJ2-7; D is possibly TRBD1 (6 bases). CDR1 GTSNPN and CDR2 SVGIG come from the germline V gene (reference sequence). V was shortened by 3 bases and J by 4 bases, with 13 bases between the two germline ends. This CDR3 spans 13 amino acids. CDR3 protein: CAWRVIGGYEQYF. The CDR3 nucleotides are TGTGCCTGGAGGGTCATAGGGGGATACGAGCAGTACTTC. Using reference TRBV30 and TRBJ2-7 for the parts outside the CDR3, the full variable domain is SQTIHQWPATLVQPVGSPLSLECTVEGTSNPNLYWYRQAAGRGLQLLFYSVGIGQISSEVPQNLSASRPQDRQFILSSKKLLLSDSGFYLCAWRVIGGYEQYFGPGTRLTVT.

The chain combines TRBV27 with TRBJ2-7; 9 nucleotides align to TRBD1. The trim removed 5 bases at V and 1 base at J, leaving 12 bases unmatched. The germline gives CDR1 MNHEY, CDR2 SMNVEV (reference sequence). The CDR3 spans 17 residues. In DNA, the CDR3 is TGTGCCAGCAGTCCGCGGACAGGGGTGGGTATTTCCTACGAGCAGTACTTC. This encodes CASSPRTGVGISYEQYF.

CDR3 sequence reads: CASSGGPLSYEQYF. In DNA, the CDR3 is TGTGCCAGCAGTGGCGGGCCCCTCTCCTACGAGCAGTACTTC. The chain joins TRBV27 to TRBJ2-7; D may be TRBD2 (5 bases). Germline loops: CDR1 MNHEY, CDR2 SMNVEV (reference sequence). The CDR3 consists of 14 residues. V lost 5 bases and J lost 0, with 11 bases in between.

The chain couples TRBV18 to TRBJ1-3, with a weak D call TRBD1 (6 bases). Germline assignment: CDR1 KGHSH and CDR2 LQKENI. Trimming left V 6 bases short and J 4 bases short, with 22 bases between. The CDR3 runs 17 residues. CDR3 residues: CASSPTDRSGTGNTIYF. In nucleotides, the CDR3 is TGTGCCAGCTCGCCAACGGACCGGTCAGGGACAGGAAACACCATATATTTT. The whole variable domain, remainder taken from reference TRBV18 and TRBJ1-3, is NAGVMQNPRHLVRRRGQEARLRCSPMKGHSHVYWYRQLPEEGLKFMVYLQKENIIDESGMPKERFSAEFPKEGPSILRIQQVVRGDSAAYFCASSPTDRSGTGNTIYFGEGSWLTVV.

V and J are TRBV7-2 and TRBJ2-1; 10 bases align to TRBD2. Per the germline V gene, CDR1 is SGHTA and CDR2 is FQGNSA. Trimming cost V 5 bases and J 1 base; bases outside gene matches: 2. CDR3 length: 15 amino acids. The CDR3 spells CASSQGLASYNEQFF. Here the CDR3 DNA reads TGTGCCAGCAGCCAGGGACTAGCGTCCTACAATGAGCAGTTCTTC.